This section outlines one T cell receptor (beta chain) sequence together with its context. CDR1 is SGHAT and CDR2 is FQNNGV in the germline V gene. The CDR3 loop spans 15 amino acids. The V gene end was trimmed by 5 bases and the J gene end by 9 bases; junction bases not matched to a gene: 8. The method was immunoSEQ multiplex PCR; TCRdb's version includes in-frame clones alone and lacks a portion of them. The data show approximately 150,000 clones, 84% seen once. The source of the sample is a study of blood T cell repertoires in COVID-19. The rearrangement uses TRBV11-2 and TRBJ1-6, with 9 positions matching TRBD1. The sequence derives from a man in his 60s with acute or convalescent COVID-19. The sequenced sample consisted of peripheral blood. CDR3 nucleotides: TGTGCCAGCAGCCCATCGGGACAGGGTAGTTCACCCCTCCACTTT. It yields the protein CASSPSGQGSSPLHF.